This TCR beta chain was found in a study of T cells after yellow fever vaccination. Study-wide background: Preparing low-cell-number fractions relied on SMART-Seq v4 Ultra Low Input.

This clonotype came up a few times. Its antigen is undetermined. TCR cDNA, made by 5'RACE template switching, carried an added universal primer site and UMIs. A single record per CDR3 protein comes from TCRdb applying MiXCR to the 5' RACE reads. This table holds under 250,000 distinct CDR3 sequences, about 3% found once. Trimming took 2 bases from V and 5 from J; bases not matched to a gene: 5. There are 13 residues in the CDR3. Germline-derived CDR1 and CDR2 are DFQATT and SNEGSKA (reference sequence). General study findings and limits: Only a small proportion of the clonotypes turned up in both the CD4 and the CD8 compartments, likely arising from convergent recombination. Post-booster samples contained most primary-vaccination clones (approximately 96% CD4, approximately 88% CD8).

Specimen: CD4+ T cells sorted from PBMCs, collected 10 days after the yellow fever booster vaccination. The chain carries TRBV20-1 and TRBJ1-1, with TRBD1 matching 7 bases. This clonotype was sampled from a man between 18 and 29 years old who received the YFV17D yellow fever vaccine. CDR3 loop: CSARPTGRTEAFF. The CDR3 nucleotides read TGCAGTGCTAGACCGACAGGGCGGACTGAAGCTTTCTTT.